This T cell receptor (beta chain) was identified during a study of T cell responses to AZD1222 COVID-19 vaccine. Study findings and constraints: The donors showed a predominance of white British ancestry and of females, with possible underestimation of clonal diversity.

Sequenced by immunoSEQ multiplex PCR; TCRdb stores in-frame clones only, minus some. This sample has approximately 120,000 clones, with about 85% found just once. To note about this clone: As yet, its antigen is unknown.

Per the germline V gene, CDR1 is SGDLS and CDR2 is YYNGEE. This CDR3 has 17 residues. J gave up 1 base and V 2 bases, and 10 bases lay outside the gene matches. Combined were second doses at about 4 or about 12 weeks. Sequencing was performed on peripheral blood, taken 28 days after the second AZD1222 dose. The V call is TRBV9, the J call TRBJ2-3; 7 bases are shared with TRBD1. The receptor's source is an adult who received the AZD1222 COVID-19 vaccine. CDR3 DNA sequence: TGTGCCAGCAGCGTTCCGGGACAGTCATCCGGCACAGATACGCAGTATTTT. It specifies CASSVPGQSSGTDTQYF.